The entry below describes one T cell receptor (beta chain). The J segment lost 2 bases and the V segment lost 5 bases, leaving 4 bases of the junction unmatched. This CDR3 has 16 amino acids. Germline CDR1 reads SGHAT; CDR2 reads FQNNGV. This specimen belongs to a study of blood T cell repertoires in COVID-19. Study at large: T cells, B-cell-depleted T cells, or PBMCs provided the cDNA or gDNA that served as material.

Original methodology: How many nucleated cells were present was estimated from reference gene primer amplification. Clones were read by immunoSEQ multiplex PCR, and TCRdb kept only the in-frame ones, dropping some. From that table come the V and J calls and clone size; the DNA was used to work out D and trimming. This repertoire shows fewer than 200,000 clones, roughly 79% found once; its top ten account for approximately 11%. The sample consisted of peripheral blood. This sequence joins TRBV11-2 and TRBJ2-3; 13 bases match TRBD2. The receptor's source is a woman aged 40 to 50 with COVID-19, enrolled during active disease. The CDR3 DNA reads as TGTGCCAGCAGCCGTGGGACTAGCGGGACCACAGATACGCAGTATTTT. Translation: CASSRGTSGTTDTQYF.